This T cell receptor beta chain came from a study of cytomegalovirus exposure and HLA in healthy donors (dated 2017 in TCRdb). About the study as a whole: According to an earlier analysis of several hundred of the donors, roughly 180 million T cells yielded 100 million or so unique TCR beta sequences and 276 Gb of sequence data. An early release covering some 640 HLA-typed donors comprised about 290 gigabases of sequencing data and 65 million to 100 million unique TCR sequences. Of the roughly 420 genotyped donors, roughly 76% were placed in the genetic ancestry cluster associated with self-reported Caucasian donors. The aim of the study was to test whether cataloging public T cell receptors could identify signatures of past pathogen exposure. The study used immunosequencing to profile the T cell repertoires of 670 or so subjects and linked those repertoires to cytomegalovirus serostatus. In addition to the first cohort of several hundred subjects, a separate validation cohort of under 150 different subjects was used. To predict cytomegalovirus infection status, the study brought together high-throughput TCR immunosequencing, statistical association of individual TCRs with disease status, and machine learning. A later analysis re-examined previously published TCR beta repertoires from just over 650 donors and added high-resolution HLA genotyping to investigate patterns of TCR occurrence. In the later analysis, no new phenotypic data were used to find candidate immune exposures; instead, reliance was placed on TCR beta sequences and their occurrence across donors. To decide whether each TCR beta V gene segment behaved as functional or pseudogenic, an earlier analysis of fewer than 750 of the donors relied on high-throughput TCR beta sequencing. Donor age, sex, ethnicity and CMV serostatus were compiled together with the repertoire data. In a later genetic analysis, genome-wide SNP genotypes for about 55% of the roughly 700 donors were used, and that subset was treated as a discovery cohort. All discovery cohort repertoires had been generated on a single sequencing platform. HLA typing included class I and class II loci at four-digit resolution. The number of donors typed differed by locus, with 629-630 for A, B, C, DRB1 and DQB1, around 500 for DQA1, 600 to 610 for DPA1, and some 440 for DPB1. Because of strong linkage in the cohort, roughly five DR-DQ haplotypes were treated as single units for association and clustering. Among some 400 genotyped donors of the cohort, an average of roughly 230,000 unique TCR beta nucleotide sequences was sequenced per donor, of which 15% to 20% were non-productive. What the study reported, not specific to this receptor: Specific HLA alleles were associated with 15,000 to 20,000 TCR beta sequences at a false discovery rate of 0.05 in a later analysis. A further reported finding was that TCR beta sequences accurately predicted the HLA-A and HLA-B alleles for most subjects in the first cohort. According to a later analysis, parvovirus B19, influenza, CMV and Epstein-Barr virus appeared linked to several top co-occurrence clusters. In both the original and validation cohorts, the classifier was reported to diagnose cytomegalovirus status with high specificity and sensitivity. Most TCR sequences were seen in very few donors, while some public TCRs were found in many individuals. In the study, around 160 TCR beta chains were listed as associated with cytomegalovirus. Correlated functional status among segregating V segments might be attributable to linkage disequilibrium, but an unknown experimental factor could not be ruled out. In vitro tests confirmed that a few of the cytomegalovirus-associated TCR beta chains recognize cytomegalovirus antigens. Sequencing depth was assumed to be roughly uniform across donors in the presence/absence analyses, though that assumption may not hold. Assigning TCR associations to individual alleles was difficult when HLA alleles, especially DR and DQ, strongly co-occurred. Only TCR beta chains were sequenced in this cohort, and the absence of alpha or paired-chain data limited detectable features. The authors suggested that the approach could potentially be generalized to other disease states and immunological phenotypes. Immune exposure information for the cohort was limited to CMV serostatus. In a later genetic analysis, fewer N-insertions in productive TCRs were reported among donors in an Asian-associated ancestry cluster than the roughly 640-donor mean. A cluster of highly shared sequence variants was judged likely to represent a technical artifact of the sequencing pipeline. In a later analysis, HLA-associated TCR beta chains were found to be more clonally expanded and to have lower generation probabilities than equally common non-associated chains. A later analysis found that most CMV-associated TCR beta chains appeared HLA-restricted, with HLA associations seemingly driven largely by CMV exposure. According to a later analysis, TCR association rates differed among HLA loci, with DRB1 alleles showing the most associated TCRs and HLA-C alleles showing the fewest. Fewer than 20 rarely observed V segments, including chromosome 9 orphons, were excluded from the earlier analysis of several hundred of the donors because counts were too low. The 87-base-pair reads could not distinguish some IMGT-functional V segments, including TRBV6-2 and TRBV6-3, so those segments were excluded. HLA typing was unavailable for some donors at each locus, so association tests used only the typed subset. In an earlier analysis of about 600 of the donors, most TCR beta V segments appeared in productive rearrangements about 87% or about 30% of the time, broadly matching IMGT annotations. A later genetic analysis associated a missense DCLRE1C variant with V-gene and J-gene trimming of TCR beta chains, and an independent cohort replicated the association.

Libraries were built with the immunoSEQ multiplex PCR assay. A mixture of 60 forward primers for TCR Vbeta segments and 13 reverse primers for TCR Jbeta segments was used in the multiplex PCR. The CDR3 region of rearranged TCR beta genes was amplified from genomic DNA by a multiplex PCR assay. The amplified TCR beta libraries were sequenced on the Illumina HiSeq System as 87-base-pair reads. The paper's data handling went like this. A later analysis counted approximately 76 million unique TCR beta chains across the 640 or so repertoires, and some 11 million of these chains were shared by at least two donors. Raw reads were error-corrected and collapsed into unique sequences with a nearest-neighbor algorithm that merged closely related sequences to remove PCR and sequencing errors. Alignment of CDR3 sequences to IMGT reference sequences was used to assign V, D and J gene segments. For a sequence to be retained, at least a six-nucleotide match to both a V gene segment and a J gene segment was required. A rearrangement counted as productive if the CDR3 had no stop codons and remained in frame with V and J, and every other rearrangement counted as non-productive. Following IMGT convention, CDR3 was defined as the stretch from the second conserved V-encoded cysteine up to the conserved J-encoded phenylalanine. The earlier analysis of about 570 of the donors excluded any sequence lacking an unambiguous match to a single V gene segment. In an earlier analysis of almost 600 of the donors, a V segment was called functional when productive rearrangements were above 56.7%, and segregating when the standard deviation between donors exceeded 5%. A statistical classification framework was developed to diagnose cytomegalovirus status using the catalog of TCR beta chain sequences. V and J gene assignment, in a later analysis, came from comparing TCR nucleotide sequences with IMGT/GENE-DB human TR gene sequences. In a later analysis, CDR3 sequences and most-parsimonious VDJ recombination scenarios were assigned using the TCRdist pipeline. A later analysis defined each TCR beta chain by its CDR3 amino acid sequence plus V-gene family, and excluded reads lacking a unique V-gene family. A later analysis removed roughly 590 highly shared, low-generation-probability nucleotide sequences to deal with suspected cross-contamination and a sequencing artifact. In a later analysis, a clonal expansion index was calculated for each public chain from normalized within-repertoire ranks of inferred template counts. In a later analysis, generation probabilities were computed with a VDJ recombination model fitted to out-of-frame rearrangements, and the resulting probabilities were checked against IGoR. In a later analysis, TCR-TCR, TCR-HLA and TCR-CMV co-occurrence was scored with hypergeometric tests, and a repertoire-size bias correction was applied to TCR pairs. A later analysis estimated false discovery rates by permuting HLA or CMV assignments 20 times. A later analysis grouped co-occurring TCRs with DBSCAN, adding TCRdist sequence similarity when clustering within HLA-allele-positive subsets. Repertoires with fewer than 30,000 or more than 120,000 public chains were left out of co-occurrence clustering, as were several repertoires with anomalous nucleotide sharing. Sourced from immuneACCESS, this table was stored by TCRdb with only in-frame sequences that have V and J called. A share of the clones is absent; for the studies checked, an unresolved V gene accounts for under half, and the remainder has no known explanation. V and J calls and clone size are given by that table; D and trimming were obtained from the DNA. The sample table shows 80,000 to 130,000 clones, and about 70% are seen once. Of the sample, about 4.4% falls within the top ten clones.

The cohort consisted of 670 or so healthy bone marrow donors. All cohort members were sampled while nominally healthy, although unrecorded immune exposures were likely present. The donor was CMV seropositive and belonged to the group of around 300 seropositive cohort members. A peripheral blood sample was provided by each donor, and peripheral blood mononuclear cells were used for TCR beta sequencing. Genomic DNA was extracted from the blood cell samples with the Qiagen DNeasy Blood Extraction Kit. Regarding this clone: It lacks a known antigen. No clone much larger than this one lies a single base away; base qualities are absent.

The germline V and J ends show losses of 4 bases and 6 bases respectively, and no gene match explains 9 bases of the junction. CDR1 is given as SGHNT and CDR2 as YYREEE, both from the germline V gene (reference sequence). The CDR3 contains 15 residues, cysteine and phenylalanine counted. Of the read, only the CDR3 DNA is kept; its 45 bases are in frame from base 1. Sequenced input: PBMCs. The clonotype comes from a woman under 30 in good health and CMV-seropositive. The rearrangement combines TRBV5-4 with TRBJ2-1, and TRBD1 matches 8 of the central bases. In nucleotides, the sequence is TGTGCCAGCAGCCAAGGGACAGGAGACGGCAATGAGCAGTTCTTC. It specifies CASSQGTGDGNEQFF.